Listed below are T cell receptor beta chains from one sample, sequenced in a study of shared clonotypes between healthy human individuals. TCRdb's copy holds only in-frame clones and misses some; the assay was immunoSEQ multiplex PCR. The sample records about 1.1 million clones, 75% to 80% being singletons. Sequencing used memory CD4+ T cells from PBMCs. These receptors originate from a young man in good health. Some clones in this sample may be carry-over from other donors' samples. The CDR3 runs from the conserved cysteine through the conserved F or W. Fields, in order: J gene, D gene, clone size, V gene, CDR3 DNA, CDR3 protein. D genes are given only for firm matches. Some rows mark clone size as missing; the rest say once, few, many or name a class of expanded clone.

J: TRBJ2-3
D: NA
size: few
V: TRBV11-2
DNA: TGTGCCAGCAGCTACCGACCTTTAGCAGATACGCAGTATTTT
CDR3: CASSYRPLADTQYF

J: TRBJ1-2
D: TRBD1
size: once
V: TRBV11-3
DNA: TGTGCCAGCAGCTTTTCGACAGGGCATGGCTACACCTTC
CDR3: CASSFSTGHGYTF

J: TRBJ1-5
D: NA
size: NA
V: TRBV7-9
DNA: TGTGCCAGCAGCCTAGCCGGGGGGGGATCTCAGCCCCAGCATTTT
CDR3: CASSLAGGGSQPQHF

J: TRBJ1-4
D: NA
size: NA
V: TRBV7-8
DNA: TGTGCCAGCAGGTCAGGGATTTCAACTAATGAAAAACTGTTTTTT
CDR3: CASRSGISTNEKLFF

J: TRBJ2-1
D: TRBD1
size: NA
V: TRBV9
DNA: TGTGCCAGCAGCGTAGCTTTGGGACAGGGAAAGAATGAGCAGTTCTTC
CDR3: CASSVALGQGKNEQFF

J: TRBJ1-4
D: TRBD1
size: NA
V: TRBV5-4
DNA: TGTGCCAGCAGCTTGTTCGGGACAGACGTAGGACTGTTTTTT
CDR3: CASSLFGTDVGLFF

J: TRBJ2-1
D: TRBD2
size: few
V: TRBV10-3
DNA: TGTGCCATCAGTGAGTCGAATTTAGGACTAGCGGGAGGGCGGAATGAGCAGTTCTTC
CDR3: CAISESNLGLAGGRNEQFF

J: TRBJ2-6
D: NA
size: NA
V: TRBV5-6
DNA: TGTGCCAGCAGCTTGTGGCGGGGATCTTCAACTGGGGCCAACGTCCTGACTTTC
CDR3: CASSLWRGSSTGANVLTF

J: TRBJ1-3
D: TRBD1
size: once
V: TRBV30
DNA: TGTGCCTGGGGTACAGGGGCTGGAAACACCATATATTTT
CDR3: CAWGTGAGNTIYF

J: TRBJ2-3
D: TRBD2
size: once
V: TRBV6-1
DNA: TGTGCCAGCAGCGTAAGGCGGGAGGGGTCAGATACGCAGTATTTT
CDR3: CASSVRREGSDTQYF

J: TRBJ1-2
D: TRBD1
size: NA
V: TRBV20-1
DNA: TGCAGTGCTCGACAGGGATCTGGCTACACCTTC
CDR3: CSARQGSGYTF

J: TRBJ2-3
D: NA
size: NA
V: TRBV7-6
DNA: TGTGCCAGCAGGCAATATTTCCAGGCTGCGGATACGCAGTATTTT
CDR3: CASRQYFQAADTQYF

J: TRBJ2-5
D: TRBD1
size: NA
V: TRBV5-1
DNA: TGCGCCAGCAGCACAAGGACAGGGCAAGAGACCCAGTACTTC
CDR3: CASSTRTGQETQYF

J: TRBJ2-7
D: TRBD2
size: NA
V: TRBV29-1
DNA: TGCAGCGTGGCTAGCGGGCGGTACGAGCAGTACTTC
CDR3: CSVASGRYEQYF

J: TRBJ2-3
D: NA
size: NA
V: TRBV2
DNA: TGTGCCAGCAGTGAAGCGTGGGGCACAGATACGCAGTATTTT
CDR3: CASSEAWGTDTQYF

J: TRBJ1-1
D: TRBD1
size: NA
V: TRBV6-5
DNA: TGTGCCAGCAGTTCACAAAGGACAGGGAACACTGAAGCTTTCTTT
CDR3: CASSSQRTGNTEAFF

J: TRBJ1-1
D: NA
size: once
V: TRBV27
DNA: TGTGCCAGCAGCTTGGGGGGAATGACTGAAGCTTTCTTT
CDR3: CASSLGGMTEAFF

J: TRBJ1-3
D: NA
size: NA
V: TRBV28
DNA: TGTGCCAGCAGTTTTACCTCGGGATCGGTAAACACCATATATTTT
CDR3: CASSFTSGSVNTIYF

J: TRBJ2-3
D: NA
size: NA
V: TRBV5-1
DNA: TGCGCCAGCAGGGCGGGGGCCGCAGATACGCAGTATTTT
CDR3: CASRAGAADTQYF

J: TRBJ1-5
D: NA
size: once
V: TRBV7-8
DNA: TGTGCCAGCAGCTTAGGAGGCACCCTTGGACTTAGCAATCAGCCCCAGCATTTT
CDR3: CASSLGGTLGLSNQPQHF

J: TRBJ1-1
D: NA
size: NA
V: TRBV18
DNA: TGTGCCAGCTCCCCAACCCCGGGGTCTGAAGCTTTCTTT
CDR3: CASSPTPGSEAFF

J: TRBJ2-1
D: TRBD2
size: NA
V: TRBV7-2
DNA: TGTGCCAGCAGCTCTACTAGCGGGAGGGCCGATGAGCAGTTCTTC
CDR3: CASSSTSGRADEQFF

J: TRBJ2-1
D: NA
size: NA
V: TRBV5-1
DNA: TGCGCCAGCAGCCTGGCCTTGGAGGGGAACAGTTTCTTC
CDR3: CASSLALEGNSFF

J: TRBJ2-7
D: NA
size: NA
V: TRBV5-4
DNA: TGTGCCAGCAGCTTGGCCGGTGTTGGCGAGCAGTACTTC
CDR3: CASSLAGVGEQYF

J: TRBJ2-3
D: NA
size: NA
V: TRBV9
DNA: TGTGCCAGCAGGCCTCAACGGGATACGCAGTATTTT
CDR3: CASRPQRDTQYF